This record concerns one TCR beta chain sequence. This CDR3 is 14 amino acids long. Germline values: CDR1 MNHEY, CDR2 SMNVEV (reference sequence). V lost 2 bases and J 0 bases, leaving 8 bases between the germline ends. Time point denoted: peripheral blood 6 weeks after treatment start. The data were obtained in a study of PD-L1 blockade in urothelial cancer. About the study: Median T cell yield per blood sample was about 140,000 cells.

The data were produced by immunoSEQ multiplex PCR, yet TCRdb's version contains in-frame clones alone and is incomplete. The sample includes about 120,000 clones, around 89% seen only once; the top ten take 1.5% to 2%. The source is a man aged 60-69 years with urothelial cancer. This material consisted of PBMCs, taken around atezolizumab (anti-PD-L1) treatment. The rearrangement links TRBV27 to TRBJ2-7, with D possibly being TRBD2 (5 bases). The CDR3 DNA is TGTGCCAGCAGTTTAGAACGGGGCTCCTACGAGCAGTACTTC. Protein: CASSLERGSYEQYF.